The 9 T cell receptor beta chains in this list originate from one sample, sequenced in a study of patients and donors after allogeneic stem cell transplantation. Using its own MiXCR run on the RT-PCR reads, TCRdb lists one record per CDR3 protein. The profile covers approximately 200,000 distinct CDR3 sequences, with less than 45% appearing a single time and 33% taken by the ten largest. The source material was blood, either unsorted or a sorted T cell fraction (not recorded which). The receptor source for this set is a human donor who was either an allogeneic HSCT recipient or a stem cell or donor lymphocyte infusion donor (not recorded which). It is not recorded whose cells these are; they may come from a transplant donor.

The gene calls are TRBV30 and TRBJ2-3; D remains ambiguous. Germline V gene data show CDR1 as GTSNPN and CDR2 as SVGIG (reference sequence). V dropped 0 bases and J dropped 7 bases, with 8 bases sitting between them. The CDR3 runs to 12 residues. CDR3 sequence: CAWSVQVYTQYF. CDR3 in DNA: TGTGCCTGGAGTGTACAAGTCTATACGCAGTATTTT.

This clonotype appeared many times. The CDR3 region has the DNA TGCGCCAGCAGCTTGGATCCCCGTCGGGACAGAAATGAAAAACTGTTTTTT. Encoded protein: CASSLDPRRDRNEKLFF. This chain joins TRBV5-1 and TRBJ1-4; 7 bases agree with TRBD1. Germline loops: CDR1 SGHRS, CDR2 YFSETQ. The CDR3 has 17 amino acids. V trimming: 0 bases; J trimming: 5 bases; junction bases outside the gene matches: 10.

J is TRBJ1-2 and V is TRBV30; D not certain. V gave up 7 bases and J gave up 1 base, with 7 bases separating them. Germline CDR1 reads GTSNPN; CDR2 reads SVGIG (reference sequence). The CDR3 has 11 amino acids. CDR3: CASTVNYGYTF. The CDR3 nucleotides are TGTGCCTCCACAGTTAACTATGGCTACACCTTC.

This clonotype was seen a handful of times. The J gene is TRBJ2-1, the V gene TRBV12-3 or TRBV12-4; D is perhaps TRBD1 or TRBD2 (5 bases each). There are 13 residues in the CDR3. The V end lost 3 bases, the J end lost 12 bases, and 15 bases lay between the germline ends. The CDR3 region has the DNA TGTGCCAGCAGTTTTGAGGGCCTTCAGGGGCAGTTCTTC. This encodes CASSFEGLQGQFF.

This clonotype was seen a single time. The chain is built from TRBV29-1 and TRBJ2-1; no firm D call. The CDR3 length is 12 residues. V was cut by 5 bases and J by 3 bases, with 8 bases left in between. Germline CDR1 SQVTM, CDR2 ANQGSEA. The CDR3 loop is CSVYWGYNEQFF. CDR3 coding DNA: TGCAGCGTTTATTGGGGCTACAATGAGCAGTTCTTC.

V and J are TRBV7-9 and TRBJ1-1, with D possibly being TRBD1 (5 bases). The CDR3 loop spans 11 amino acids. Trimming left V 8 bases short and J 7 bases short, with 11 bases between. The germline gives CDR1 SEHNR, CDR2 FQNEAQ (reference sequence). The DNA of the CDR3 is TGTGCCAGCGGGACGGTATATGAAGCTTTCTTT. Encoded protein: CASGTVYEAFF. The entire variable domain, with the rest obtained from reference TRBV7-9 and TRBJ1-1, is as follows: DTGVSQNPRHKITKRGQNVTFRCDPISEHNRLYWYRQTLGQGPEFLTYFQNEAQLEKSRLLSDRFSAERPKGSFSTLEIQRTEQGDSAMYLCASGTVYEAFFGQGTRLTVV.

This clonotype showed up just once. The chain's CDR3 is CATRGTYNEQFF. CDR3 bases: TGTGCCACTAGGGGCACCTACAATGAGCAGTTCTTC. V gene TRBV6-2 or TRBV6-3 combines with J gene TRBJ2-1; possible D gene TRBD1, 5 bases. Germline assignment: CDR1 MNHEY and CDR2 SVGEGT. Trimming left V 10 bases short and J 2 bases short, with 9 bases between. The CDR3 runs to 12 residues.

This rearrangement joins TRBV6-5 to TRBJ1-1; D is ambiguous. Per germline, CDR1 MNHEY and CDR2 SVGAGI. The CDR3 spans 15 residues. Trimming removed 8 bases at V and 0 bases at J, with 16 bases between. CDR3 amino acids: CASGRGGIMNTEAFF. Written as DNA, the CDR3 is TGTGCCAGCGGCCGTGGAGGAATAATGAACACTGAAGCTTTCTTT.

The chain uses TRBV4-3 and TRBJ2-3; D not certain. Germline V gives CDR1 LGHNA, CDR2 YSLEER. The CDR3 extends over 14 amino acids. The V gene lost 0 bases and the J gene lost 4 bases, with 8 bases spanning the gap. CDR3 in DNA: TGCGCCAGCAGCCAAGATGACGGACCAGATACGCAGTATTTT. Translation: CASSQDDGPDTQYF.